These 21 T cell receptor beta chains were all obtained from the same sample, sequenced in a study of shared clonotypes between healthy human individuals. Generated by immunoSEQ multiplex PCR, the TCRdb table keeps only in-frame clones and is missing some. The sample has roughly 2 million clones, around 95% seen once. The sample was naive CD4+ T cells sorted from blood. Subset here: CD45RA+ positively selected. These receptors originate from a man in his late teens or twenties in good health.

As for this clone: Other DNA sequences from this sample encode an identical CDR3 as well. The V gene is TRBV6-1, the J gene TRBJ2-1; D may be TRBD2 (5 bases). Germline V gives CDR1 MNHNS, CDR2 SASEGT. The length of the CDR3 is 14 residues. With 4 bases removed from V and 0 bases from J, the gap between germline ends came to 7 bases. Written as DNA, the CDR3 is TGTGCCAGCAGTGTAGGGAGCTCCTACAATGAGCAGTTCTTC. Protein: CASSVGSSYNEQFF.

This clone was seen just once. The chain's CDR3 is CASSLGGASQYF. Here the CDR3 DNA reads TGTGCCAGCAGTCTGGGAGGGGCCTCCCAGTACTTC. This chain uses TRBV6-6 with TRBJ2-5, with TRBD2 matching over 7 bases. The J segment lost 9 bases and the V segment lost 5 bases, leaving 6 bases of the junction unmatched. CDR3 length: 12 residues. The V gene's germline CDR1 is MNHNY and CDR2 SVGAGI (reference sequence).

The rearrangement joins TRBV5-4 to TRBJ1-2; 11 positions agree with TRBD1. Unmatched junction bases numbered 9, after V lost 5 bases and J lost 3 bases. The CDR3 spans 16 residues. CDR1 is SGHNT, CDR2 YYREEE, per germline (reference sequence). CDR3 in amino acids: CASRWTGGEEYYGYTF. The CDR3 coding sequence is TGTGCCAGCAGATGGACAGGGGGCGAGGAATACTATGGCTACACCTTC.

This chain joins TRBV4-3 and TRBJ2-7, with 10 positions matching TRBD2. This CDR3 is 13 amino acids long. The germline CDR1 and CDR2 sequences are LGHNA and YSLEER. The trim removed 4 bases at V and 7 bases at J, leaving 4 bases unmatched. The CDR3 bases are TGCGCCAGCAGCCCCCAGCGGGAGGGGGAGCAGTACTTC. It codes for CASSPQREGEQYF.

The chain combines TRBV2 with TRBJ2-5, with D maybe TRBD1 (5 bases). This CDR3 comprises 11 residues. From germline, CDR1 is SNHLY and CDR2 FYNNEI. V gave up 11 bases and J gave up 7 bases, with 14 bases separating them. The CDR3 loop is CAYRTLGTQYF. The DNA of the CDR3 is TGTGCCTACCGGACATTAGGGACCCAGTACTTC.

This clone appeared a single time. The chain employs TRBV6-6 and TRBJ1-6, with 7 positions matching TRBD1. The CDR3 has 16 residues. Germline V gene lookup returns CDR1 MNHNY and CDR2 SVGAGI (reference sequence). V lost 2 bases, J lost 3 bases, and 4 bases stayed unmatched. The CDR3 protein is CASSYEGAGYNSPLHF. CDR3 coding DNA: TGTGCCAGCAGTTACGAGGGGGCCGGCTATAATTCACCCCTCCACTTT.

This sequence joins TRBV19 and TRBJ2-7; TRBD1 matches at 8 bases. The ends lost 4 bases at V and 4 bases at J; junction bases unmatched: 3. There are 13 residues in the CDR3. Germline assignment: CDR1 LNHDA and CDR2 SQIVND (reference sequence). CDR3 DNA: TGTGCCAGTAGTAGGGACAGGTTTTACGAGCAGTACTTC. Translated: CASSRDRFYEQYF.

V and J are TRBV5-1 and TRBJ2-5, with a weak D call TRBD1 (7 bases). This CDR3 contains 15 residues. Germline V gives CDR1 SGHRS, CDR2 YFSETQ. V was pared by 0 bases and J by 3 bases, with 12 bases between. The CDR3 bases are TGCGCCAGCAGCTTGGATCAGGGGGAGGAAGAGACCCAGTACTTC. Translating it yields CASSLDQGEEETQYF.

The chain has TRBV28 and TRBJ1-4, with TRBD1 matching over 8 bases. Trimming took 5 bases from V and 4 from J; bases not matched to a gene: 6. Germline V gene sequence: CDR1 MDHEN, CDR2 SYDVKM. CDR3 length: 15 amino acids. The CDR3 DNA reads TGTGCCAGCAGTGTACCGGGACAGGTTAATGAAAAACTGTTTTTT. This sequence encodes CASSVPGQVNEKLFF.

This clone was detected only once. This sample includes further DNA sequences coding for the same CDR3. This chain uses TRBV5-1 with TRBJ1-6; tentatively, D is TRBD1 (5 bases). With 0 bases removed from V and 9 bases from J, the gap between germline ends came to 13 bases. The CDR3 spans 15 residues. The V gene's germline CDR1 is SGHRS and CDR2 YFSETQ. Here the CDR3 reads CASSLGQGRGSPLHF. The DNA for the CDR3 is TGCGCCAGCAGCTTGGGGCAAGGTAGGGGTTCACCCCTCCACTTT.

The V and J genes are TRBV30 and TRBJ2-1; D not resolved. This CDR3 is 15 amino acids long. Trimming took off 0 bases at V and 0 bases at J, with 9 bases between the two ends. In germline, CDR1 is GTSNPN, CDR2 SVGIG (reference sequence). The CDR3 loop is CAWSVEPSSYNEQFF. The CDR3 DNA reads TGTGCCTGGAGTGTCGAACCAAGCTCCTACAATGAGCAGTTCTTC.

The chain has TRBV10-2 and TRBJ2-5, with TRBD1 matching over 9 bases. This CDR3 comprises 15 residues. Germline V gene sequence: CDR1 WSHSY, CDR2 SAAADI. J was trimmed by 5 bases and V by 0 bases; bases with no gene match: 4. The CDR3 DNA sequence: TGCGCCAGCAGTGAGTCGGTGGGACAGGGTGAGACCCAGTACTTC. Protein product: CASSESVGQGETQYF.

The gene calls are TRBV7-9 and TRBJ2-5, with D perhaps TRBD2 (6 bases). The CDR3 has 15 residues. V was trimmed by 0 bases and J by 5 bases, leaving 13 bases between them. CDR1 SEHNR and CDR2 FQNEAQ come from the germline V gene (reference sequence). The CDR3: CASSLALGTGETQYF. For the CDR3, the DNA is TGTGCCAGCAGCTTAGCGCTAGGGACTGGGGAGACCCAGTACTTC.

There are a few counts of this clone. The rearrangement joins TRBV19 to TRBJ2-1; tentatively, D is TRBD2 (5 bases). The germline V gene encodes CDR1 LNHDA and CDR2 SQIVND (reference sequence). Trimming removed 7 bases from V and 0 bases from J, with 19 bases in between. CDR3 length equals 17 residues. The DNA for the CDR3 is TGTGCCAGTACCGCGATTGAGGACGGGGACTCCTACAATGAGCAGTTCTTC. It codes for CASTAIEDGDSYNEQFF. The entire variable domain, with the rest obtained from reference TRBV19 and TRBJ2-1, is as follows: DGGITQSPKYLFRKEGQNVTLSCEQNLNHDAMYWYRQDPGQGLRLIYYSQIVNDFQKGDIAEGYSVSREKKESFPLTVTSAQKNPTAFYLCASTAIEDGDSYNEQFFGPGTRLTVL.

This chain links TRBV27 with TRBJ2-5; D perhaps matches TRBD1 (5 bases). Germline loops: CDR1 MNHEY, CDR2 SMNVEV (reference sequence). The CDR3 runs 15 residues. The germline V and J ends were trimmed by 8 bases and 5 bases, with 21 bases remaining between them. The CDR3 loop reads CASQELDKGIETQYF. The CDR3 nucleotides are TGTGCCAGCCAAGAACTGGATAAGGGGATCGAGACCCAGTACTTC.

This clone was picked up one time. The rearrangement uses TRBV5-1 and TRBJ2-3; D gene unclear. The CDR3 length is 13 residues. Trimming took 4 bases from V and 2 from J, leaving 8 bases between them. From germline, CDR1 is SGHRS and CDR2 YFSETQ. CDR3 sequence: CASSTDDTDTQYF. The CDR3 DNA reads TGCGCCAGCAGCACAGATGACACAGATACGCAGTATTTT.

This chain uses TRBV7-2 with TRBJ2-3, with 8 bases matching TRBD2. Germline assignment: CDR1 SGHTA and CDR2 FQGNSA. The CDR3 is 13 residues long. CDR3 bases: TGTGCGACCGGGAGGGCCAGGGCAGATACGCAGTATTTT. Its translation is CATGRARADTQYF.

The genes are TRBV15 and TRBJ1-6, with no clear D. The V and J ends lost 0 bases and 9 bases respectively, with 9 bases between them. The V gene's germline CDR1 is LNHNV and CDR2 YYDKDF (reference sequence). The CDR3 runs 14 residues. The CDR3 sequence is CATSRDQELSPLHF. DNA of the CDR3: TGTGCCACCAGCAGAGATCAAGAGCTTTCACCCCTCCACTTT.

This rearrangement joins TRBV5-6 to TRBJ1-6; unclear D gene. Trimming cost V 2 bases and J 7 bases, with 10 bases left between them. CDR1 and CDR2 from the germline V gene are SGHDT and YYEEEE. This CDR3 is built from 14 residues. The DNA of the CDR3 is TGTGCCAGCAGCTTTGAACAGAAAAATTCACCCCTCCACTTT. Translating gives CASSFEQKNSPLHF.

The rearrangement uses TRBV7-2 and TRBJ2-5, with 8 positions matching TRBD2. CDR1 is SGHTA and CDR2 is FQGNSA in the germline V gene. CDR3 length equals 11 residues. V trimming: 4 bases; J trimming: 9 bases; junction bases outside the gene matches: 1. CDR3 bases: TGTGCCAGCAGCTCGGGGGGGGCCCAGTACTTC. Protein: CASSSGGAQYF.

The J gene is TRBJ1-4, the V gene TRBV4-1; TRBD1 might be the D (5 bases). The germline V and J ends were trimmed by 1 base and 7 bases, with 13 bases remaining between them. From germline, CDR1 is MGHRA and CDR2 YSYEKL. There are 15 residues in the CDR3. DNA for the CDR3: TGCGCCAGCAGCCAAGTACCGGGGCTTTTTGAAAAACTGTTTTTT. This encodes CASSQVPGLFEKLFF.